The 2 T cell receptor beta chains below come from one sample, sequenced in a study of CD8 T cells in ankylosing spondylitis. TCRdb re-analysed the 5' RACE reads in MiXCR, keeping a single row per CDR3 protein. The table has over 150,000 distinct CDR3 sequences, around a sixth seen once. What was sequenced was blood, either unsorted or a sorted T cell fraction (not recorded which). These receptors were collected from a male donor aged 10 to 35 with ankylosing spondylitis or in good health (not recorded which).

This clonotype has a count of ten or more. The chain has TRBV29-1 and TRBJ2-1; a weak D match, TRBD1 (7 bases). Per the germline V gene, CDR1 is SQVTM and CDR2 is ANQGSEA. The CDR3 has 13 residues. V was trimmed by 7 bases and J by 10 bases, leaving 20 bases between them. The CDR3 nucleotides are TGCAGCGCCCCAGGGGGTGGGGGGTGGGAGCAGTTCTTC. The encoded protein is CSAPGGGGWEQFF.

This clonotype appeared many times. The V and J genes are TRBV27 and TRBJ2-5; 13 bases are shared with TRBD2. The junction had 4 bases not matched to a gene; V was cut back by 0 bases and J by 3 bases. The CDR3 has 17 amino acids. Germline V gene lookup returns CDR1 MNHEY and CDR2 SMNVEV (reference sequence). The CDR3 DNA is TGTGCCAGCAGTTTATCCCGGACTAGCGGGAGTGAAGAGACCCAGTACTTC. It encodes CASSLSRTSGSEETQYF.